The 10 T cell receptor beta chains given below trace back to one sample, sequenced in a study of T cell responses to AZD1222 COVID-19 vaccine (dated by TCRdb to 2020 to 2023). The library relied on the immunoSEQ multiplex PCR assay. TCRdb re-hosts the immuneACCESS table, in-frame sequences only. Its copies lack some clones; in the studies checked, an unresolved V gene accounts for under half of them, and the cause for the rest is not known. The sample table holds fewer than 150,000 clones, of which approximately 90% were seen once. Clones ranked in the top ten supply less than 8.5% of the sample. The time point label for this specimen denotes: about 28 days (+/-7) after the second vaccine dose. The sequences come from peripheral blood, collected 28 days after the second AZD1222 dose. The receptors shown here come from an adult who received the AZD1222 COVID-19 vaccine.

The rearrangement links TRBV5-6 to TRBJ2-1; D might be TRBD1 (6 bases). CDR1 and CDR2 (germline): SGHDT, YYEEEE. V gave up 2 bases and J gave up 3 bases, with 18 bases separating them. The CDR3 is made up of 17 amino acids. CDR3 sequence reads: CASSLLWDTNFYNEQFF. CDR3 bases: TGTGCCAGCAGCTTACTGTGGGACACCAATTTCTACAATGAGCAGTTCTTC.

The chain employs TRBV7-9 and TRBJ2-7; no clear D. Per germline, CDR1 SEHNR and CDR2 FQNEAQ (reference sequence). Trimming left V 5 bases short and J 7 bases short, with 12 bases between. CDR3 length: 12 amino acids. The CDR3 region has the DNA TGTGCCAGCAGCCAACATTATGAAGAGCAGTACTTC. Residues: CASSQHYEEQYF.

V and J are TRBV4-3 and TRBJ2-1; tentatively, D is TRBD2 (6 bases). V was pared by 4 bases and J by 6 bases, with 16 bases between. The V gene's germline CDR1 is LGHNA and CDR2 YSLEER. CDR3 length: 15 amino acids. The CDR3: CASSRGLAGFNEQFF. CDR3 coding DNA: TGCGCCAGCAGCCGGGGACTCGCCGGGTTCAATGAGCAGTTCTTC.

The chain is built from TRBV11-3 and TRBJ1-4; D is ambiguous. Germline V lookup: CDR1 SGHNT, CDR2 YENEEA. The V and J ends lost 6 bases and 5 bases respectively, with 7 bases between them. CDR3 size: 12 residues. The CDR3 DNA reads TGTGCCAGCAGTTACGTCAATGAAAAACTGTTTTTT. Translation gives CASSYVNEKLFF.

V usage is TRBV19 and J usage is TRBJ1-1; 11 bases map to TRBD1. V shed 8 bases, J shed 1 base, and the junction held 0 bases outside the gene matches. CDR1 and CDR2 from the germline V gene are LNHDA and SQIVND (reference sequence). The CDR3 runs to 13 residues. The CDR3 DNA sequence: TGTGCCAGTGGACAGGGGGCGAACACTGAAGCTTTCTTT. It codes for CASGQGANTEAFF. The full variable domain, in which reference TRBV19 and TRBJ1-1 provide the parts outside the CDR3, is DGGITQSPKYLFRKEGQNVTLSCEQNLNHDAMYWYRQDPGQGLRLIYYSQIVNDFQKGDIAEGYSVSREKKESFPLTVTSAQKNPTAFYLCASGQGANTEAFFGQGTRLTVV.

The chain carries TRBV11-2 and TRBJ2-1; 7 positions match TRBD1. Trimming took 5 bases from V and 2 from J; bases not matched to a gene: 3. Germline V gives CDR1 SGHAT, CDR2 FQNNGV. The CDR3 covers 14 residues. In DNA form, the CDR3 reads TGTGCCAGCAGCAGGACAGGACCCTACAATGAGCAGTTCTTC. Its protein product is CASSRTGPYNEQFF.

The gene calls are TRBV6-5 and TRBJ2-7; D unclear. The germline V gene has CDR1 MNHEY and CDR2 SVGAGI. This CDR3 is 13 amino acids long. Trimming removed 0 bases at V and 6 bases at J, with 9 bases between. CDR3: CASSYSRSSEQYF. Written as DNA, the CDR3 is TGTGCCAGCAGTTACTCGAGGTCATCCGAGCAGTACTTC.

The V call is TRBV12-5, the J call TRBJ1-2; perhaps TRBD1 as D (6 bases). The CDR3 totals 13 residues. The V gene's germline CDR1 is LGHNT and CDR2 FRNRAP. V was pared by 5 bases and J by 6 bases, with 13 bases between. The CDR3 region has the DNA TGTGCTAGTGGTACGGACAGAGAGGATGGCTACACCTTC. Protein product: CASGTDREDGYTF.

The chain joins TRBV6-4 to TRBJ1-1, with 10 bases aligning to TRBD1. The CDR3 runs to 17 residues. Per the germline V gene, CDR1 is MRHNA and CDR2 is SNTAGT. V was pared by 4 bases and J by 4 bases, with 12 bases of the junction left unmatched. The CDR3 here is CASSVTVRDRGLTEAFF. The CDR3 DNA is TGTGCCAGCAGTGTAACGGTCCGAGACAGGGGGCTCACTGAAGCTTTCTTT.

Comments on this clone: Sequence at one end of the junction differs from germline and may be a read error. The V and J genes are TRBV7-7 and TRBJ1-2, with D unclear. This CDR3 is built from 13 residues. The germline V gene encodes CDR1 SSHAT and CDR2 FNYEAQ (reference sequence). As DNA, the CDR3 is TGTGCTAGCAGCTTAGGGTCCCTTAAAAGCTACACCTTC. Translation: CASSLGSLKSYTF.